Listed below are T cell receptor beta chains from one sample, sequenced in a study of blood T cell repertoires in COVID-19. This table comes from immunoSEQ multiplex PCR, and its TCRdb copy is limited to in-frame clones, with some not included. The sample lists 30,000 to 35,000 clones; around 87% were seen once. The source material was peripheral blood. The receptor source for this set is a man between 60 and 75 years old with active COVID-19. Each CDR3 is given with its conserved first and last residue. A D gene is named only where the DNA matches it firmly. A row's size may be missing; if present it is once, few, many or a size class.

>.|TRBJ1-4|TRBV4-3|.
CASSQELVATNEKLFF
TGCGCCAGCAGCCAAGAACTAGTGGCAACTAATGAAAAACTGTTTTTT
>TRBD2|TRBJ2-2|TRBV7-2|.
CASSLAAGRAGYTGELFF
TGTGCCAGCAGCTTAGCGGCCGGGAGGGCCGGGTACACCGGGGAGCTGTTTTTT
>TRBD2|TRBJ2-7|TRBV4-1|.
CASSQEGTRGEQYF
TGCGCCAGCAGCCAAGAAGGGACTAGGGGGGAGCAGTACTTC
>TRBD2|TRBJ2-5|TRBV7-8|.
CASSLGALAGQETQYF
TGTGCCAGCAGCTTAGGAGCACTAGCGGGGCAAGAGACCCAGTACTTC
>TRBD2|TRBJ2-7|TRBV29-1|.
CSVVSGTTYEQYF
TGCAGCGTAGTTAGCGGGACCACCTACGAGCAGTACTTC
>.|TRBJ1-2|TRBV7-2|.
CASSLGAGVRGYTF
TGTGCCAGCAGCTTAGGGGCAGGGGTAAGGGGCTACACCTTC
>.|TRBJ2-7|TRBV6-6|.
CASSYSRSSYEQYF
TGTGCCAGCAGTTACAGTAGGAGCTCCTACGAGCAGTACTTC
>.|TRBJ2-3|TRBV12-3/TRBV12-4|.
CASSLASTDTQYF
TGTGCCAGCAGTTTGGCTAGCACAGATACGCAGTATTTT
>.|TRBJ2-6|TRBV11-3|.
CASSRGAGNSGANVLTF
TGTGCCAGCAGCCGGGGGGCAGGCAACTCTGGGGCCAACGTCCTGACTTTC
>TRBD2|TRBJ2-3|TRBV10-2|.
CASSGERGADTQYF
TGCGCCAGCAGTGGGGAGCGGGGGGCGGATACGCAGTATTTT
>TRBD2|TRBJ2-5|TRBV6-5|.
CATHKLAGEETQYF
TGTGCCACCCACAAACTAGCGGGGGAGGAGACCCAGTACTTC
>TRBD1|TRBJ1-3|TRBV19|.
CASNRHDQGGTGNTIYF
TGTGCCAGTAATCGCCATGACCAGGGGGGAACTGGAAACACCATATATTTT
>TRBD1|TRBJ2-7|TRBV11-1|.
CASSLAGQDYEQYF
TGTGCCAGCAGCTTAGCCGGACAGGACTACGAGCAGTACTTC
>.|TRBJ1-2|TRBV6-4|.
CASSDGAGGYTF
TGTGCCAGCAGTGACGGGGCCGGCGGCTACACCTTC
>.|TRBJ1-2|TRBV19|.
CASSRGPPEGYTF
TGTGCCAGTAGTCGTGGGCCCCCCGAGGGCTACACCTTC
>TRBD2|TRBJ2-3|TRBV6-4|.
CASRGTSGGTDTQYF
TGTGCCAGCAGAGGGACTAGCGGGGGTACAGATACGCAGTATTTT
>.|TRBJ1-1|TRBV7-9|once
CASSLREPEAFF
TGTGCCAGCAGCTTGCGGGAGCCTGAAGCTTTCTTT
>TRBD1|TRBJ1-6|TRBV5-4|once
CASSWGQGTLALHF
TGTGCCAGCAGCTGGGGACAGGGGACTTTAGCCCTCCACTTT
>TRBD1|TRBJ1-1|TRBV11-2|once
CASSTGQGENTEAFF
TGTGCCAGCAGCACCGGACAGGGAGAGAACACTGAAGCTTTCTTT
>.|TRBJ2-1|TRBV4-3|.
CASSYKTGLNEQFF
TGCGCCAGCAGCTATAAGACAGGTCTCAATGAGCAGTTCTTC
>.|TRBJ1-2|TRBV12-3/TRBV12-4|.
CASRQTGTYGYTF
TGTGCCAGCAGACAAACAGGGACCTATGGCTACACCTTC
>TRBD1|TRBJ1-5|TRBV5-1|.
CASSRMAQGGNQPQHF
TGCGCCAGCAGCCGGATGGCCCAGGGGGGCAATCAGCCCCAGCATTTT
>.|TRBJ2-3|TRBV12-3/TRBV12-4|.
CASTVSITDTQYF
TGTGCCAGCACAGTTTCGATAACAGATACGCAGTATTTT
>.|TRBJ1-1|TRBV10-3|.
CAISATGMNTEAFF
TGTGCCATCAGTGCAACAGGGATGAACACTGAAGCTTTCTTT
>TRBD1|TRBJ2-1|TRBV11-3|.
CASSPRTGEAYNEQFF
TGTGCCAGCAGCCCCCGGACAGGGGAAGCCTACAATGAGCAGTTCTTC
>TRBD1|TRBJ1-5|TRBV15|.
CATSRGQGVGQPQHF
TGTGCCACCAGCAGAGGACAGGGGGTTGGGCAGCCCCAGCATTTT
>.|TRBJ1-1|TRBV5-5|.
CASSLLAATDTEAFF
TGTGCCAGCAGCTTGTTGGCGGCGACGGACACTGAAGCTTTCTTT
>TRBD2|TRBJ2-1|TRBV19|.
CASSISVRGRANEQFF
TGTGCCAGTAGTATCTCTGTCCGCGGGAGGGCCAATGAGCAGTTCTTC
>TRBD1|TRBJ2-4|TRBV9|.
CASSVEGTGSDIQYF
TGTGCCAGCAGCGTAGAGGGGACAGGGTCGGACATTCAGTACTTC
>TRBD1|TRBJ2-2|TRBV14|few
CASSQRDRGLSFTGELFF
TGTGCCAGCAGCCAGAGGGACAGGGGGCTTAGTTTCACCGGGGAGCTGTTTTTT
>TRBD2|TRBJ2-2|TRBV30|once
CAWSVLAGVTGELFF
TGTGCCTGGAGTGTATTAGCGGGAGTTACCGGGGAGCTGTTTTTT
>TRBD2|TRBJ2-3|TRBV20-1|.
CSASPTSGSTDTQYF
TGCAGTGCTAGTCCCACTAGCGGAAGCACAGATACGCAGTATTTT